A single sample is the source of the 6 T cell receptor beta chains below, sequenced in a study of blood T cell repertoires in COVID-19. The data were produced by immunoSEQ multiplex PCR, yet TCRdb's version contains in-frame clones alone and is incomplete. The table has a few hundred thousand clones, roughly 86% seen once. The source material was peripheral blood. These receptor sequences come from a man at least 80 years old with acute or convalescent COVID-19.

This clone was seen once. The chain recombines TRBV2 with TRBJ1-1, with TRBD1 as a possible D gene (6 bases). CDR1 and CDR2 (germline): SNHLY, FYNNEI. Trimming stripped 7 bases from V and 1 base from J, with 16 bases between. This CDR3 spans 15 amino acids. CDR3 DNA: TGTGCCAGCACCGAGGGTCGGGGGGCGAACACTGAAGCTTTCTTT. It translates to CASTEGRGANTEAFF.

V and J are TRBV2 and TRBJ2-1; D unclear. The CDR3 contains 13 residues. Trimming left V 7 bases short and J 0 bases short, with 7 bases between. Germline V CDR1 and CDR2: SNHLY, FYNNEI. Here the CDR3 reads CASTTSSYNEQFF. The CDR3 bases are TGTGCCAGCACAACCAGCTCCTACAATGAGCAGTTCTTC.

The chain employs TRBV28 and TRBJ1-2; 8 bases align to TRBD1. Unmatched junction bases numbered 9, after V lost 8 bases and J lost 4 bases. From germline, CDR1 is MDHEN and CDR2 SYDVKM. The CDR3 is 14 residues long. CDR3 loop: CASSPGTGVYGYTF. The DNA of the CDR3 is TGTGCCAGCTCTCCCGGGACAGGCGTCTATGGCTACACCTTC.

As DNA, the CDR3 is TGTGCCAGCAAAGGGGTTGTGGGGGCGAGGGACACTGAAGCTTTCTTT. This translates into CASKGVVGARDTEAFF. J is TRBJ1-1 and V is TRBV21-1; the table's D call TRBD1 went unverified against the DNA. TRBV21-1 is deemed a pseudogene. This CDR3 comprises 16 residues.

This chain connects TRBV6-4 to TRBJ2-3; TRBD2 matches at 10 bases. The ends lost 3 bases at V and 3 bases at J; junction bases unmatched: 0. The CDR3 has 14 amino acids. Germline assignment: CDR1 MRHNA and CDR2 SNTAGT. The CDR3 region has the DNA TGTGCCAGCAGTGAAGCGGGGGGGACAGATACGCAGTATTTT. The encoded protein is CASSEAGGTDTQYF.

The chain is built from TRBV5-1 and TRBJ2-3, with D uncertain. The CDR3 is 11 amino acids. CDR1 and CDR2 (germline): SGHRS, YFSETQ. The V end was cut by 3 bases, the J end by 6 bases, with 5 bases between. In nucleotides, the CDR3 is TGCGCCAGCAGCTCGGAGGATACGCAGTATTTT. It specifies CASSSEDTQYF.